This T cell receptor beta chain was recorded in a study of identical twins. Each CDR3 protein is one row after TCRdb ran MiXCR on the 5' RACE reads. The data contain hundreds of thousands of distinct CDR3 sequences, roughly 6% of them singletons. Healthy Caucasian individuals made up all the donors. This TCR was recovered from a man aged 18 to 29 in good health. The sequenced sample was naive T cells sorted from blood.

In DNA, the CDR3 is TGCGCCAGCAGCCAAGATGGTGTCACAGGGCTCTACGAGCAGTACTTC. This gives the protein CASSQDGVTGLYEQYF. This chain connects TRBV4-3 to TRBJ2-7; D might be TRBD1 (6 bases). The CDR3 has 16 amino acids. Germline CDR1 reads LGHNA; CDR2 reads YSLEER. The V end lost 0 bases, the J end lost 3 bases, and 15 bases lay between the germline ends.